This TCR beta chain was documented in a study of response to subunit inactivated influenza vaccine. Study outcomes and limitations: Only a handful of new T cells, the authors suggested, are recruited with each seasonal influenza vaccination.

A word on this clonotype: No antigen is known for it.

Using its own MiXCR run on the RT-PCR reads, TCRdb lists one record per CDR3 protein. The profile shows 430,000 or so distinct CDR3 sequences, roughly 9.8% of them singletons. The CDR3 contains 15 residues. The germline V gene has CDR1 DFQATT and CDR2 SNEGSKA (reference sequence). V shed 5 bases, J shed 9 bases, and the junction held 14 bases outside the gene matches. The sequence derives from a man over 45 who received an inactivated influenza vaccine. Material: PBMCs from blood, obtained 35 to 45 days after vaccination. The chain uses TRBV20-1 and TRBJ2-7; 12 bases are shared with TRBD1. The CDR3, as DNA: TGCAGTGCTCACAGACCGGGACAGGGGGCAGGCAGGCAGTACTTC. This gives the protein CSAHRPGQGAGRQYF.